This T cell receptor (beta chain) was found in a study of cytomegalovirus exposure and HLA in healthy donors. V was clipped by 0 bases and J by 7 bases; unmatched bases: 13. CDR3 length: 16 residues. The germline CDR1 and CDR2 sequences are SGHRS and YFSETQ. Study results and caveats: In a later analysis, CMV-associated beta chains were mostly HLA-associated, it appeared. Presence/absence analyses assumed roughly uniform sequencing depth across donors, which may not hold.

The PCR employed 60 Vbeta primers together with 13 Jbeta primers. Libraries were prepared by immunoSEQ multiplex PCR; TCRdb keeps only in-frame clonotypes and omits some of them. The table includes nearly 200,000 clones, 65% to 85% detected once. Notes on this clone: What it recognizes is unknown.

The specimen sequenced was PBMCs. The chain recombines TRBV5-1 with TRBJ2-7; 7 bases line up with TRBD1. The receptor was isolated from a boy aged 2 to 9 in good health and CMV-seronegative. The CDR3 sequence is CASSLDPTGPRGEQYF. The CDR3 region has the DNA TGCGCCAGCAGCTTGGACCCGACAGGGCCCAGGGGGGAGCAGTACTTC.